Included here is one TCR beta chain sequence, with context. This record comes from a study of type 1 regulatory T cells. Study background: An in vitro protocol generated T-allo10, a Tr1-enriched, alloantigen-specific CD4 T cell product.

TCRdb itself ran the reads through MiXCR, one entry per CDR3 protein. The sample contains about 100,000 distinct CDR3 sequences, roughly 28% of which appear only once. Trimming cost V 2 bases and J 4 bases; bases outside gene matches: 5. Germline loops: CDR1 SQVTM, CDR2 ANQGSEA. The CDR3 totals 14 residues. This TCR came from a human donor in good health. Sequencing was carried out using CD4+ T cells, either the whole sample or a sorted fraction (not recorded which). The V gene is TRBV29-1, the J gene TRBJ2-3, with 8 positions matching TRBD1. As DNA, the CDR3 is TGCAGCGTTGAATATTACAGGGGGGCAGATACGCAGTATTTT. Its protein is CSVEYYRGADTQYF.